The next 23 T cell receptor beta chains were all read from a single sample in a study of neurological immune-mediated disorders. TCRdb reprocessed the 5' RACE reads via MiXCR and lists one record per CDR3 protein. The sample includes tens of thousands of distinct CDR3 sequences, 10% of them seen just once. Material: PBMCs. These receptors all come from a woman aged 40-49 years with HTLV-1-associated myelopathy (HAM/TSP).

This clonotype was seen many times. The chain recombines TRBV4-3 with TRBJ2-2, with D perhaps TRBD1 (7 bases). Per germline, CDR1 LGHNA and CDR2 YSLEER. The CDR3 is made up of 16 amino acids. Trimming left V 5 bases short and J 4 bases short, with 17 bases between. In nucleotides, the CDR3 is TGCGCCAGCAGCTCAGGAGGCCAGGGGGGCACCGGGGAGCTGTTTTTT. Its protein is CASSSGGQGGTGELFF.

The chain carries TRBV3-1 and TRBJ1-1; D gene ambiguous. The V end lost 2 bases, the J end lost 1 base, and 11 bases lay between the germline ends. Germline V lookup: CDR1 LGHDT, CDR2 YNNKEL (reference sequence). This CDR3 region has 15 residues. CDR3 in DNA: TGTGCCAGCAGCCAACTTGACCGAACGAACACTGAAGCTTTCTTT. This sequence encodes CASSQLDRTNTEAFF.

There are many counts of this clonotype. V and J are TRBV7-8 and TRBJ2-3; TRBD2 agrees at 7 bases. Germline CDR1 reads SGHVS; CDR2 reads FQNEAQ. Trimming took 5 bases from V and 2 from J; bases not matched to a gene: 10. The CDR3 contains 16 residues. For the CDR3, the DNA is TGTGCCAGCAGCCCCAGACTAAGCGGGAACACAGATACGCAGTATTTT. Translating gives CASSPRLSGNTDTQYF.

Comment on this clonotype: The junction does not match germline at one end; this may be a read error. The chain is built from TRBV29-1 and TRBJ2-3; D possibly matches TRBD1 or TRBD2 (7 bases each). Germline V gene lookup returns CDR1 SQVTM and CDR2 ANQGSEA. This CDR3 contains 13 residues. CDR3: CSVKGAGADKQYF. In DNA, the CDR3 is TGCAGCGTCAAGGGGGCGGGAGCAGATAAGCAGTATTTT.

This clonotype showed up many times. V gene TRBV20-1 combines with J gene TRBJ1-6; D ambiguous. Germline V gene data show CDR1 as DFQATT and CDR2 as SNEGSKA (reference sequence). The germline V and J ends were trimmed by 1 base and 4 bases, with 8 bases remaining between them. The CDR3 is made up of 14 amino acids. The CDR3 protein is CSARGIPYNSPLHF. The CDR3 DNA reads TGCAGTGCTAGAGGAATCCCTTATAATTCACCCCTCCACTTT.

At least ten counts were recorded for this clonotype. The genes are TRBV29-1 and TRBJ2-2, with D possibly matching TRBD1 (5 bases). The V gene lost 4 bases and the J gene lost 6 bases, with 9 bases spanning the gap. The CDR3 consists of 12 residues. Germline V gives CDR1 SQVTM, CDR2 ANQGSEA. Here the CDR3 DNA reads TGCAGCGTTGTGGGGCAGCCCGGGGAGCTGTTTTTT. Residues: CSVVGQPGELFF.

The rearrangement uses TRBV21-1 and TRBJ2-7; TRBD2, the table's D call, was not compared with the DNA. TRBV21-1 has pseudogene status. The CDR3 covers 15 residues. The CDR3, as DNA: TGTGCCAGCAGCAAAGTGAGCGGGGACTCCTACGAGCAGTACTTC. Amino acid sequence: CASSKVSGDSYEQYF.

The table lists this clonotype with a few counts. This clone may be a read error of a much larger clone one base away. The chain joins TRBV25-1 to TRBJ2-3; D not certain. The CDR3 sequence is 13 residues long. CDR1 and CDR2 (germline): MGHDK, SYGVNS. V was pared by 3 bases and J by 2 bases, with 6 bases between. The CDR3 nucleotides read TGTGCCAGCAGTGAGGGGTCCACAGATACGCAGTATTTT. It specifies CASSEGSTDTQYF.

This clonotype was counted at least ten times. The J gene is TRBJ1-1, the V gene TRBV11-2; D call uncertain. This CDR3 contains 10 residues. V was pared by 10 bases and J by 10 bases, with 13 bases between. Germline CDR1 and CDR2: SGHAT and FQNNGV. The CDR3 sequence is CATYQHGAFF. The CDR3 DNA reads TGTGCCACGTACCAACACGGAGCTTTCTTT.

This clonotype was seen repeatedly, ten times or more. The chain carries TRBV13 and TRBJ2-5; tentatively, D is TRBD2 (5 bases). Germline CDR1 PRHDT, CDR2 FYEKMQ (reference sequence). V lost 6 bases to trimming and J lost 4 bases, with 18 bases between them. The CDR3 runs to 15 residues. CDR3 DNA: TGTGCCAGCAGTAATCCGTTGGAGGCAGGAGAGACCCAGTACTTC. Translating gives CASSNPLEAGETQYF.

This clonotype was picked up many times. The chain combines TRBV14 with TRBJ1-3; D gene uncertain. CDR1 is SGHDN, CDR2 FVKESK, per germline. This CDR3 has 13 residues. V was cut by 4 bases and J by 8 bases, with 12 bases left in between. CDR3 in DNA: TGTGCCAGCAGCCGCGGACTATTGGACACCATATATTTT. Protein sequence: CASSRGLLDTIYF.

This clonotype has ten or more counts. This chain connects TRBV10-2 to TRBJ2-3; 9 bases align to TRBD1. This CDR3 contains 14 residues. Germline CDR1 reads WSHSY; CDR2 reads SAAADI. V shed 6 bases and J 6 bases; nucleotides not matched to a gene: 7. CDR3 bases: TGCGCCAGCAGCGAGGACAGGGGAATCGATACGCAGTATTTT. Its translation is CASSEDRGIDTQYF.

This clonotype was seen repeatedly, ten times or more. This chain joins TRBV5-1 and TRBJ2-1, with TRBD1 matching over 10 bases. Germline CDR1 SGHRS, CDR2 YFSETQ. Germline trimming cut 5 bases from V and 3 bases from J; bases unmatched to any gene: 5. The CDR3 runs to 15 residues. The CDR3 DNA is TGCGCCAGCAGTTTCCGGGACAGGGGCTACAATGAGCAGTTCTTC. It is translated as CASSFRDRGYNEQFF.

This clonotype was seen repeatedly, ten times or more. This rearrangement joins TRBV11-2 to TRBJ1-2; D gene ambiguous. Between the trimmed V and J ends, which lost 6 bases and 4 bases, there was a span of 15 bases. The CDR3 contains 14 residues. Germline V gene sequence: CDR1 SGHAT, CDR2 FQNNGV. The CDR3 is CASRGIRTGYGYTF. The CDR3 DNA reads TGTGCCAGCAGGGGAATAAGGACGGGCTATGGCTACACCTTC.

This clonotype was counted at least ten times. This rearrangement joins TRBV5-1 to TRBJ2-1; 10 positions match TRBD1. The J segment lost 4 bases and the V segment lost 4 bases, leaving 8 bases of the junction unmatched. The germline CDR1 and CDR2 sequences are SGHRS and YFSETQ. This CDR3 has 16 residues. The CDR3 DNA is TGCGCCAGCAGCCCCGGACAGGGGGGGTTGTACAATGAGCAGTTCTTC. Its translation: CASSPGQGGLYNEQFF.

This clonotype has a count of ten or more. The chain uses TRBV20-1 and TRBJ2-7; the match to TRBD1 covers 8 bases. The germline V gene encodes CDR1 DFQATT and CDR2 SNEGSKA (reference sequence). The CDR3 loop spans 13 amino acids. After removal of 5 bases from V and 8 bases from J, the junction contained 11 bases not matched to a gene. The CDR3 loop is CSARDRWGSKQYF. The CDR3, as DNA: TGCAGTGCTCGGGACAGGTGGGGCTCGAAGCAGTACTTC.

This clonotype occurred many times. J is TRBJ2-6 and V is TRBV7-9; the D gene is possibly TRBD2 (6 bases). The CDR3 covers 19 residues. Germline values: CDR1 SEHNR, CDR2 FQNEAQ (reference sequence). V was clipped by 3 bases and J by 0 bases, with 18 bases between them. The CDR3 nucleotides are TGTGCCAGCAGCTTTTTTCTGCAGGGAGGAGGCTCTGGGGCCAACGTCCTGACTTTC. This gives the protein CASSFFLQGGGSGANVLTF.

This clonotype was counted at least ten times. V and J are TRBV10-3 and TRBJ1-6; 9 bases line up with TRBD1. The germline CDR1 and CDR2 sequences are ENHRY and SYGVKD. This CDR3 spans 17 amino acids. J gave up 2 bases and V 3 bases, and 5 bases lay outside the gene matches. CDR3 coding DNA: TGTGCCATCAGTGACGGGACAGGGTATACCTATAATTCACCCCTCCACTTT. Protein: CAISDGTGYTYNSPLHF.

This clonotype was seen many times. V gene TRBV5-1 combines with J gene TRBJ1-6; D possibly corresponds to TRBD1 (6 bases). This CDR3 is 16 amino acids long. With 0 bases removed from V and 9 bases from J, the gap between germline ends came to 16 bases. Per germline, CDR1 SGHRS and CDR2 YFSETQ. For the CDR3, the DNA is TGCGCCAGCAGCTTGGTACAACAGGGATTCGGTTCACCCCTCCACTTT. This gives the protein CASSLVQQGFGSPLHF.

This clonotype was seen a handful of times. This sequence joins TRBV18 and TRBJ2-7, with TRBD1 identical over 7 bases. The CDR3 runs to 14 residues. CDR1 KGHSH and CDR2 LQKENI come from the germline V gene. J lost 1 base, V lost 4 bases, and 4 bases had no gene match. The CDR3 DNA sequence: TGTGCCAGCTCACTTCCGACAGGGTCCTACGAGCAGTACTTC. The encoded protein is CASSLPTGSYEQYF.

The chain has TRBV7-2 and TRBJ2-7, with unresolved D. Trimming pared 4 bases from V and 8 bases from J, leaving 15 bases between. From germline, CDR1 is SGHTA and CDR2 FQGNSA. The CDR3 is made up of 13 amino acids. The DNA for the CDR3 is TGTGCCAGCAGCTATGGATCTTCCCGTCAGCAGTACTTC. Translating gives CASSYGSSRQQYF.

This clonotype was recorded at least ten times. The CDR3 bases are TGTGCCAGCAGTTTTCTCGGGGGCCAAAATAATTCACCCCTCCACTTT. Protein product: CASSFLGGQNNSPLHF. This chain joins TRBV27 and TRBJ1-6, with D perhaps TRBD1 (6 bases). Germline assignment: CDR1 MNHEY and CDR2 SMNVEV (reference sequence). The CDR3 totals 16 residues. Trimming shortened V by 3 bases and J by 5 bases, and 14 bases separated the two germline ends.

This clonotype was seen repeatedly, ten times or more. The chain combines TRBV27 with TRBJ2-7, with TRBD1 matching 12 bases. V shed 5 bases and J 2 bases; nucleotides not matched to a gene: 13. The germline V gene encodes CDR1 MNHEY and CDR2 SMNVEV (reference sequence). CDR3 size: 18 residues. CDR3 sequence: CASSPRLGTGGAPYEQYF. Here the CDR3 DNA reads TGTGCCAGCAGTCCTCGTCTAGGGACAGGGGGCGCCCCCTACGAGCAGTACTTC.